A selection of T cell receptor beta chains follows, all from one sample in a study of cytomegalovirus exposure and HLA in healthy donors. Sequencing used immunoSEQ multiplex PCR; TCRdb keeps in-frame clones, though not all of them. The data show roughly 56,000 clones, approximately 92% seen once. Sequenced: PBMCs. Every receptor here comes from a woman younger than 30 in good health and CMV-seronegative. The CDR3 runs from the conserved cysteine through the conserved F or W. A D gene is named only where the DNA matches it firmly. Expanded clones get a size class; other rows say once, few or many, or leave the size out.

D gene,J gene,clone size,V gene,CDR3 DNA,CDR3 protein
-,TRBJ2-4,-,TRBV2,TGTGCGGCTGGTCGAGGGAGCATTCAGTACTTC,CAAGRGSIQYF
-,TRBJ2-6,-,TRBV29-1,TGCAGCTCTGTCTCTAGACAGGTGAGCTCTGGGGCCAACGTCCTGACTTTC,CSSVSRQVSSGANVLTF
-,TRBJ1-6,few,TRBV6-6,TGTGCCTGTGGGGCCGGCCCCCTCCACTTT,CACGAGPLHF
TRBD2,TRBJ2-3,-,TRBV5-1,TGCGCCAGCAGCCGACTAGCGGGGGCGATCCCCCAACTCACAGATACGCAGTATTTT,CASSRLAGAIPQLTDTQYF
-,TRBJ1-5,-,TRBV18,TGTGCCAGCTCACCTACCGGGGAGGGCTTGACGCCCCAGCATTTT,CASSPTGEGLTPQHF
-,TRBJ2-2,-,TRBV19,TGTGCCAGTAGTATGGCCCCTCCCGGGGAGCTGTTTTTT,CASSMAPPGELFF
-,TRBJ2-3,-,TRBV7-9,TGTGCCAGCAGCTTAGAGGGGGGGGAAAGGACGCAGTATTTT,CASSLEGGERTQYF
TRBD2,TRBJ2-1,-,TRBV28,TGTGCCAGCAGCTATACTAGCGGGAGAAGCAATGAGCAGTTCTTC,CASSYTSGRSNEQFF
TRBD1,TRBJ2-3,-,TRBV7-9,TGTGCCAGCAGCTTAAGAACAATGGGACAGACTAGCACAGATACGCAGTATTTT,CASSLRTMGQTSTDTQYF
TRBD1,TRBJ1-6,once,TRBV5-1,TGCGCCAGCAGCTTGGATCCATCCGGGACAGGGACGTCACCCCTCCACTTT,CASSLDPSGTGTSPLHF
-,TRBJ1-1,-,TRBV5-1,TGCGCCAGCAGCTTGAGAGGGGGGGGCAGGGAGAGGGCTTTCTTT,CASSLRGGGRERAFF
-,TRBJ2-4,-,TRBV6-6,TGTGCCAGCAGTTACTCCACAGTTTTAGCCAAAAACATTCAGTACTTC,CASSYSTVLAKNIQYF
-,TRBJ1-1,once,TRBV7-3,TGTGCCAGCAAAAAAAACTCGAACACTGAAGCTTTCTTT,CASKKNSNTEAFF
-,TRBJ2-7,once,TRBV5-6,TGTGCCAGCAGCCACGGGTCGCTGGCCTACGAGCAGTACTTC,CASSHGSLAYEQYF
TRBD2,TRBJ2-2,once,TRBV28,TGTGCCAGCAAGGGAGGGGAAGCGAACACCGGGGAGCTGTTTTTT,CASKGGEANTGELFF
TRBD2,TRBJ2-3,-,TRBV4-2,TGTGCCAGCAGCCAAGTAAGCAGCGGGAGGGCCGAGGTAGCAGATACGCAGTATTTT,CASSQVSSGRAEVADTQYF